This TCR beta chain was captured in a study of T cell clonotyping in hematopoietic cell transplantation. Study background: Cytoreduction preceded collection of pretransplant recipient samples. Points from the study as a whole: Recipient TCR diversity dropped after transplant; expanded clonotypes rose from day 30 to 180. CD4 and CD8 repertoire contributions could not be separated without sorting.

CDR3 size: 11 residues. V was cut by 1 base and J by 6 bases, with 2 bases left in between. Per the germline V gene, CDR1 is LGHNT and CDR2 is FRNRAP. As concerns this clone: Its antigen is unknown.

Produced via immunoSEQ multiplex PCR; TCRdb's table is partial and in-frame only. The sample carries around 15,000 clones, just over 90% recorded once. Time point in this sample: recipient sample about 28 days before transplant, after cytoreduction. The sample consisted of peripheral blood mononuclear cells, taken before stem cell transplant. V and J are TRBV12-5 and TRBJ2-3; no clear D gene. The origin of this receptor is a man aged 18-30 years with biphenotypic leukemia. Some clones in this sample may be carry-over from other donors' samples. This CDR3 reads CASGLADTQYF. The CDR3 DNA follows: TGTGCTAGTGGTTTGGCCGATACGCAGTATTTT.